Here is one TCR beta chain with its context. These data originate in a study of Ad26.COV2.S vaccination and SARS-CoV-2 variants. Whole-study context: Once, or twice with 56 days between doses, Ad26.COV2.S was given intramuscularly.

Germline CDR1 and CDR2: LNHDA and SQIVND (reference sequence). Trimming took 6 bases from V and 6 from J, leaving 8 bases between them. The CDR3 runs 12 residues. The treatment denotes: roughly 19 received Ad26.COV2.S at low or high dose, single or two shots; several received placebo; per-sample allocation not given. After the first vaccine or placebo injection, samples were drawn on day 63. Built on an Ad26 vector, the vaccine expressed Wuhan-strain SARS-CoV-2 spike. Libraries were prepared by immunoSEQ multiplex PCR; TCRdb keeps only in-frame clonotypes and omits some of them. The sample holds about 350,000 clones, 80% to 90% seen once.

The source was peripheral blood, collected in a trial of Ad26.COV2.S vaccine versus placebo. This receptor was obtained from a person between 18 and 65 years old who received the Ad26.COV2.S COVID-19 vaccine or a placebo. The chain carries TRBV19 and TRBJ2-2; D remains unclear. CDR3 protein: CASSPPAGELFF. In DNA, the CDR3 is TGTGCCAGTAGCCCCCCCGCCGGGGAGCTGTTTTTT.